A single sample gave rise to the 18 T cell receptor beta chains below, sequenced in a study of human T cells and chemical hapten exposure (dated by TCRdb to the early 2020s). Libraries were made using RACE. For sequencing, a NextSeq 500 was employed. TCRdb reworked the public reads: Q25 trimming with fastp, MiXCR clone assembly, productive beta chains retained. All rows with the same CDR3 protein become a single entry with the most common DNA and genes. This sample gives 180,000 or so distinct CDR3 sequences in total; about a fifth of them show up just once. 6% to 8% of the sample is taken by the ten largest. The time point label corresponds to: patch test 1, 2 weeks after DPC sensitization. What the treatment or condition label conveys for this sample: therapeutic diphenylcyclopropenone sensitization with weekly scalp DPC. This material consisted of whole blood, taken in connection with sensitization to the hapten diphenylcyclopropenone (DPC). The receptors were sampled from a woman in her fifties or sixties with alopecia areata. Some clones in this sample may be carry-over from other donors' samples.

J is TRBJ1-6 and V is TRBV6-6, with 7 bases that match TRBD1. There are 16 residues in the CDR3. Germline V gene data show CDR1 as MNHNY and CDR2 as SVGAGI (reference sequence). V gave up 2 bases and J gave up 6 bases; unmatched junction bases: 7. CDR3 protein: CASSYAPGGFNSPLHF. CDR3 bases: TGTGCCAGCAGTTACGCTCCAGGGGGTTTTAATTCACCCCTCCACTTT.

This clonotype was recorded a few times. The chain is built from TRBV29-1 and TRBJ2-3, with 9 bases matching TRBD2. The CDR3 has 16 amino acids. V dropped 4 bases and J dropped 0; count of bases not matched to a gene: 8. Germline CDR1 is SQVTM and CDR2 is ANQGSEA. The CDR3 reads CSVGAGGDTSTDTQYF. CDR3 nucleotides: TGCAGCGTTGGCGCGGGAGGGGATACTAGCACAGATACGCAGTATTTT.

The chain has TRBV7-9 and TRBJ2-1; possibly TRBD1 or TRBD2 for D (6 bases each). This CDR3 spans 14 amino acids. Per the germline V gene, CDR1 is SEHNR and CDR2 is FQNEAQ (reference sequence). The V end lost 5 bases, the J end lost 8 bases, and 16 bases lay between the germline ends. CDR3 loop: CASSIVGGHDEQFF. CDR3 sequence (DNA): TGTGCCAGCAGCATTGTGGGGGGACACGATGAGCAGTTCTTC.

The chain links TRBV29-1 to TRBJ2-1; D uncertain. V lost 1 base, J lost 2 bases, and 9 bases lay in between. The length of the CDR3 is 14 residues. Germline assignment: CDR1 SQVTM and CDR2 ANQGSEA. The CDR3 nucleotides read TGCAGCGTTGAAGTCCCTAGAACCTACAATGAGCAGTTCTTC. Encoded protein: CSVEVPRTYNEQFF.

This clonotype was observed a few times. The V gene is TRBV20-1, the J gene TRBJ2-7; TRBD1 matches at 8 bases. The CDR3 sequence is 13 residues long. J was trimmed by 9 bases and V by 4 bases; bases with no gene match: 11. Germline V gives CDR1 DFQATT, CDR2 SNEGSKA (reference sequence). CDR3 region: CSAIRQGASVQYF. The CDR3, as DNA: TGCAGTGCTATTCGGCAGGGGGCATCGGTGCAGTACTTC.

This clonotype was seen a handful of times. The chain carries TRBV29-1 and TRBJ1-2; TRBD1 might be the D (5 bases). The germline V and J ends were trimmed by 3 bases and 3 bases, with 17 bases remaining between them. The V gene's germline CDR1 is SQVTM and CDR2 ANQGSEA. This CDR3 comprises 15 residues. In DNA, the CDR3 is TGCAGCGTTGACCTACCAACCGGGGCCTACTATGGCTACACCTTC. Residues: CSVDLPTGAYYGYTF. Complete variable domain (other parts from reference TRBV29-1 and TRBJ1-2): SAVISQKPSRDICQRGTSLTIQCQVDSQVTMMFWYRQQPGQSLTLIATANQGSEATYESGFVIDKFPISRPNLTFSTLTVSNMSPEDSSIYLCSVDLPTGAYYGYTFGSGTRLTVV.

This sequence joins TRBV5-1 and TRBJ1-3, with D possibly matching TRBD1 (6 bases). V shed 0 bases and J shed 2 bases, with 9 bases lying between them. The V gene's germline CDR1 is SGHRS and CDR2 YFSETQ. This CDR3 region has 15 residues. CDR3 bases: TGCGCCAGCAGCTTGGCGGACAGTACTGGAAACACCATATATTTT. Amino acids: CASSLADSTGNTIYF. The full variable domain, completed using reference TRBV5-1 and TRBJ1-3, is KAGVTQTPRYLIKTRGQQVTLSCSPISGHRSVSWYQQTPGQGLQFLFEYFSETQRNKGNFPGRFSGRQFSNSRSEMNVSTLELGDSALYLCASSLADSTGNTIYFGEGSWLTVV.

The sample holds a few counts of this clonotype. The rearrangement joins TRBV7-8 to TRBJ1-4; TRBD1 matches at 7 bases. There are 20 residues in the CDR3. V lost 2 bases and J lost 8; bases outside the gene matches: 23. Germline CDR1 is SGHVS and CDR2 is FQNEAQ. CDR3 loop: CASSLSGGWIGGRSKEKLFF. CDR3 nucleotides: TGTGCCAGCAGCTTAAGTGGGGGCTGGATAGGGGGCAGGAGTAAAGAAAAACTGTTTTTT.

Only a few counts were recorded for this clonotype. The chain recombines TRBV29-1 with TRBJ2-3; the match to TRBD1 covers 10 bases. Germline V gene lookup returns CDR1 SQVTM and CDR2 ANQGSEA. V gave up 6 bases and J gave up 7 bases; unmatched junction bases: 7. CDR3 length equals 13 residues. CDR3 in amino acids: CSVSGTGAYTQYF. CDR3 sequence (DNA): TGCAGCGTCTCCGGGACAGGGGCGTATACGCAGTATTTT.

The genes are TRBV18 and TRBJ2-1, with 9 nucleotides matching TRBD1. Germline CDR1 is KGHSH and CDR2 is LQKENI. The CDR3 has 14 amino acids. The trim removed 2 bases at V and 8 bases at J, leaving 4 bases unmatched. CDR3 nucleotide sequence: TGTGCCAGCTCACCAACGGACAGGGGCGATGAGCAGTTCTTC. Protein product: CASSPTDRGDEQFF.

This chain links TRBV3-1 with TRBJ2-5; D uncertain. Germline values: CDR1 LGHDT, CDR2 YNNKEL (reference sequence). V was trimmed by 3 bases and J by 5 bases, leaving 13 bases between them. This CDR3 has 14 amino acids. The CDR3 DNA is TGTGCCAGCAGCCACTTAGGAGCCGGGGAGACCCAGTACTTC. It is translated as CASSHLGAGETQYF.

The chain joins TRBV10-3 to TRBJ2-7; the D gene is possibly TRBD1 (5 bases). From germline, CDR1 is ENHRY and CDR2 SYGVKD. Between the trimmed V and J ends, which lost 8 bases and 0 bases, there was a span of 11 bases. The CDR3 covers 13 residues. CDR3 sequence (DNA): TGTGCCATCGGCCCGGACAACTCCTACGAGCAGTACTTC. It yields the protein CAIGPDNSYEQYF.

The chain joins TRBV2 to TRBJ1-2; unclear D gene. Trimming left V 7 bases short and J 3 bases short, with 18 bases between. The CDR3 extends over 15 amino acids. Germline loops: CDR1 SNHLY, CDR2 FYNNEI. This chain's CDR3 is CASKQDDTRDYGYTF. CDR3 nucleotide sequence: TGTGCCAGCAAGCAGGACGATACTAGAGACTATGGCTACACCTTC.

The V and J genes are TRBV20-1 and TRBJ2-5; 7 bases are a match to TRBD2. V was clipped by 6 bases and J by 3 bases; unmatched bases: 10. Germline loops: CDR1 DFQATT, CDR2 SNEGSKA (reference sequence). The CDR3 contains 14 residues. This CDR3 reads CSAPIAGLEETQYF. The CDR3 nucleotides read TGCAGTGCACCAATAGCGGGCTTAGAAGAGACCCAGTACTTC.

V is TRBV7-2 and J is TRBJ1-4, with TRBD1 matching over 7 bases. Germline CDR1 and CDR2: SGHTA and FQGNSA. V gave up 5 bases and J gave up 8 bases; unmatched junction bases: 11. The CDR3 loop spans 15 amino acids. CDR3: CASSREGQGGEKLFF. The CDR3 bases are TGTGCCAGCAGCCGGGAGGGCCAGGGGGGCGAAAAACTGTTTTTT.

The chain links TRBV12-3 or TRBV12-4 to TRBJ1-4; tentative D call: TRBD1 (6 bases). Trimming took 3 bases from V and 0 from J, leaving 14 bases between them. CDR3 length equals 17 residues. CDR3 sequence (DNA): TGTGCCAGCAGTTTGGGGGGGCTTCTCTCAACTAATGAAAAACTGTTTTTT. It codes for CASSLGGLLSTNEKLFF.

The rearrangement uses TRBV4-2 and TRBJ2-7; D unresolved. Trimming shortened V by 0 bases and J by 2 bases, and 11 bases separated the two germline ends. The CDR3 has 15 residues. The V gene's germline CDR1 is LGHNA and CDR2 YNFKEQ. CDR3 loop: CASSQDGSFTYEQYF. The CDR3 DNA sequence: TGTGCCAGCAGCCAAGATGGCAGTTTCACCTACGAGCAGTACTTC.

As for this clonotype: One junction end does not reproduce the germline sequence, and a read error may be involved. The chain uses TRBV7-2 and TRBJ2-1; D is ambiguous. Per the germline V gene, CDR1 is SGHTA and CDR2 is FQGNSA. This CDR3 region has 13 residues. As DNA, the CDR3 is TGTGCCAGCAGTTTAGGCTGGGCACGGGAGCAGTTCTTC. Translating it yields CASSLGWAREQFF.